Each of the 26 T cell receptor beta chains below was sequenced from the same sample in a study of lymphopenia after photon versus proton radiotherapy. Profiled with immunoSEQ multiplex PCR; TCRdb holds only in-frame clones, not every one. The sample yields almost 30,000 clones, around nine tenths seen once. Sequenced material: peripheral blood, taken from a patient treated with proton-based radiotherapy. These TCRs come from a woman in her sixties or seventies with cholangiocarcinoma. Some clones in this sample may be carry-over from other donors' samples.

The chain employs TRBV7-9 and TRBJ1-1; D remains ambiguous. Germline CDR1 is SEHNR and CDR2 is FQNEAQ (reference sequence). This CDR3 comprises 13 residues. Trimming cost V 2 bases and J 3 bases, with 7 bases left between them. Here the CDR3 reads CASSLKRDTEAFF. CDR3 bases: TGTGCCAGCAGCTTAAAGAGGGACACTGAAGCTTTCTTT.

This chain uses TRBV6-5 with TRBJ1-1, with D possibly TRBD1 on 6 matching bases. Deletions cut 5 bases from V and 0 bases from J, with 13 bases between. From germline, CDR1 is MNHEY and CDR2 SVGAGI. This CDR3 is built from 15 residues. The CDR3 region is CASSAYRVLNTEAFF. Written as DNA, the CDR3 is TGTGCCAGCAGTGCCTACAGGGTTTTGAACACTGAAGCTTTCTTT.

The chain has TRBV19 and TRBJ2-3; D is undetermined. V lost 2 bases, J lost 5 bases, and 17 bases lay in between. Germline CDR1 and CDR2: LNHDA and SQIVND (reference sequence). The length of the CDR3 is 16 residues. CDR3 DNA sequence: TGTGCCAGTAGTATAAAGGCTACCTGGATGGGAGATACGCAGTATTTT. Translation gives CASSIKATWMGDTQYF.

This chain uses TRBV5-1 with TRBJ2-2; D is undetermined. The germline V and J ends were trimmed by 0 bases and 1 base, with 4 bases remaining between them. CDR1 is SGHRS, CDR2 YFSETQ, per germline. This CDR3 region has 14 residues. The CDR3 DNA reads TGCGCCAGCAGCTTGGAGGTGAACACCGGGGAGCTGTTTTTT. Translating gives CASSLEVNTGELFF.

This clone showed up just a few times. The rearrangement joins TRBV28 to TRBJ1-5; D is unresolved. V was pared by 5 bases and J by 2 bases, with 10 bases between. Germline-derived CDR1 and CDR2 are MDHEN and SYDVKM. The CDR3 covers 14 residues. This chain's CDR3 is CASSGVERNQPQHF. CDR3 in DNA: TGTGCCAGCAGTGGGGTGGAGCGCAATCAGCCCCAGCATTTT.

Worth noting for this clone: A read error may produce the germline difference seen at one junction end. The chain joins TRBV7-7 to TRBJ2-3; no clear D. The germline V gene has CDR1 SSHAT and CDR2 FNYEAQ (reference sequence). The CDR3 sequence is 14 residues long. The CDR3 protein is CASSPVGYEDTQYF. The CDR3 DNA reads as TGTGCTAGCAGCCCGGTGGGGTATGAGGATACGCAGTATTTT. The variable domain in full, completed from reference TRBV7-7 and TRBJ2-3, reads GAGVSQSPRYKVTKRGQDVTLRCDPISSHATLYWYQQALGQGPEFLTYFNYEAQPDKSGLPSDRFSAERPEGSISTLTIQRTEQRDSAMYRCASSPVGYEDTQYFGPGTRLTVL.

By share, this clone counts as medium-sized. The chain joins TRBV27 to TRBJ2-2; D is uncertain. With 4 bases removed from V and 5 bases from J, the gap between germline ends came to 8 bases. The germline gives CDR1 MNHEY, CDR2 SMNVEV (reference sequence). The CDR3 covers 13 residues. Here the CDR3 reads CASSWVFTGELFF. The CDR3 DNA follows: TGTGCCAGCAGTTGGGTGTTTACCGGGGAGCTGTTTTTT.

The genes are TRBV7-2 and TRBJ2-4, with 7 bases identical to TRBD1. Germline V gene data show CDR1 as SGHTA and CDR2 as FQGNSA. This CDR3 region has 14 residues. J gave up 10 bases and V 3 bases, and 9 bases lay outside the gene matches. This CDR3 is CASSFTTGEQIQYF. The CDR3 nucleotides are TGTGCCAGCAGCTTTACTACAGGGGAACAAATTCAGTACTTC.

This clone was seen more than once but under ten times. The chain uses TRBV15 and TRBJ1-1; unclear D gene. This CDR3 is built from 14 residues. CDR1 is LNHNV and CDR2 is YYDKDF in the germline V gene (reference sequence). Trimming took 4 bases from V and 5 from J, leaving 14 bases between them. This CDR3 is CATSTPGLSTEAFF. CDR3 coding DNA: TGTGCCACCAGCACCCCGGGTTTGAGTACTGAAGCTTTCTTT. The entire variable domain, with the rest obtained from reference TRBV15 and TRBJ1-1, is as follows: DAMVIQNPRYQVTQFGKPVTLSCSQTLNHNVMYWYQQKSSQAPKLLFHYYDKDFNNEADTPDNFQSRRPNTSFCFLDIRSPGLGDTAMYLCATSTPGLSTEAFFGQGTRLTVV.

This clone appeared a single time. The CDR3 loop reads CASTVRGHRNYGYTF. The DNA of the CDR3 is TGCGCCAGCACCGTGAGAGGTCATCGGAACTATGGCTACACCTTC. The chain is built from TRBV10-2 and TRBJ1-2; D unclear. The V end lost 7 bases, the J end lost 2 bases, and 17 bases lay between the germline ends. Germline CDR1 WSHSY, CDR2 SAAADI. This CDR3 is built from 15 residues.

DNA for the CDR3: TGTGCCAGCACCAAAGAAGCAGGTAGCAATCAGCCCCAGCATTTT. This translates into CASTKEAGSNQPQHF. The genes are TRBV2 and TRBJ1-5, with unresolved D. V shed 7 bases and J shed 0 bases, with 13 bases lying between them. The CDR3 runs 15 residues. Germline CDR1 reads SNHLY; CDR2 reads FYNNEI.

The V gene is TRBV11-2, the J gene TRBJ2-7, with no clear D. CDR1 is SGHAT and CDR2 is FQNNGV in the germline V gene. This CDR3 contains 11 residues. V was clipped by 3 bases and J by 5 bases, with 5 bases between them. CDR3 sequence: CASSLAHEQYF. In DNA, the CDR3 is TGTGCCAGCAGCTTGGCCCACGAGCAGTACTTC.

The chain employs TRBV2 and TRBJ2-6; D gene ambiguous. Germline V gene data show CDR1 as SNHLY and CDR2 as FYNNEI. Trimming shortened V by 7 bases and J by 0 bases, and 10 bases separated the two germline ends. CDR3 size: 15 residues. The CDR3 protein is CASNLKGSGANVLTF. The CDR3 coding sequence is TGTGCCAGCAATCTGAAGGGCTCTGGGGCCAACGTCCTGACTTTC.

The CDR3 loop is CASSRGSSGNPTDTQYF. CDR3 bases: TGTGCCAGCAGTAGGGGATCTAGCGGTAACCCCACAGATACGCAGTATTTT. The chain links TRBV2 to TRBJ2-3, with TRBD2 matching 7 bases. Germline CDR1 reads SNHLY; CDR2 reads FYNNEI. This CDR3 has 17 amino acids. V dropped 5 bases and J dropped 2; count of bases not matched to a gene: 13.

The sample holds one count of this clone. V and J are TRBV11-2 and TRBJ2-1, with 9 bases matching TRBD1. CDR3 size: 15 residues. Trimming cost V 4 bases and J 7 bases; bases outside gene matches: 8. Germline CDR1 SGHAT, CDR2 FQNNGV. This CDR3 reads CASSSGTGSLNEQFF. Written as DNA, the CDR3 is TGTGCCAGCAGCTCTGGGACAGGGTCGCTTAATGAGCAGTTCTTC. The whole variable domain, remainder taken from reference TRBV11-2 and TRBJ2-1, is EAGVAQSPRYKIIEKRQSVAFWCNPISGHATLYWYQQILGQGPKLLIQFQNNGVVDDSQLPKDRFSAERLKGVDSTLKIQPAKLEDSAVYLCASSSGTGSLNEQFFGPGTRLTVL.

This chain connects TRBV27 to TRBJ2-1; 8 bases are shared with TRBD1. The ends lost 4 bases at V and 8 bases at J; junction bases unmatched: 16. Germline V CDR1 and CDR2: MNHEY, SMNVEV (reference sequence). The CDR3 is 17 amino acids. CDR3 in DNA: TGTGCCAGCAGTTCCAGGGGGCGGATAACCTTGGTCGATGAGCAGTTCTTC. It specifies CASSSRGRITLVDEQFF.

The CDR3 reads CASSASGTASTDTQYF. CDR3 in DNA: TGTGCCAGCAGCGCCTCCGGGACAGCGAGCACAGATACGCAGTATTTT. This sequence joins TRBV5-4 and TRBJ2-3; 7 bases are shared with TRBD1. The CDR3 runs 16 residues. V was pared by 4 bases and J by 0 bases, with 8 bases of the junction left unmatched. CDR1 is SGHNT and CDR2 is YYREEE in the germline V gene (reference sequence).

In DNA form, the CDR3 reads TGTGCCAGCAGCTTTTCCGGGGGCCAGGAGACCCAGTACTTC. Translating it yields CASSFSGGQETQYF. The genes are TRBV7-3 and TRBJ2-5; the D gene could be TRBD1 or TRBD2 (6 bases each). V shed 3 bases and J shed 5 bases, with 13 bases lying between them. The CDR3 is 14 amino acids. The germline V gene has CDR1 SGHTA and CDR2 FQGTGA.

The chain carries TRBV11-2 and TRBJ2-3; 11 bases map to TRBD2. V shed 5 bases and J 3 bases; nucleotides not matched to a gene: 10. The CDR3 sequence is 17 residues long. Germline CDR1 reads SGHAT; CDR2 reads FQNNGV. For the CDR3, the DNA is TGTGCCAGCAGCAACTCACTAGCGGGAGTACGGACAGATACGCAGTATTTT. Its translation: CASSNSLAGVRTDTQYF.

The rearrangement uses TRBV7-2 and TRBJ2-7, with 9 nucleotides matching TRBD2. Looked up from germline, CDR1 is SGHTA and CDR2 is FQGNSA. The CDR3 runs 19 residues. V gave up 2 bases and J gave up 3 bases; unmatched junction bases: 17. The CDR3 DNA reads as TGTGCCAGCAGCTTAAAACCTCGAGGTAGCGGGGGACTTAACTACGAGCAGTACTTC. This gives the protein CASSLKPRGSGGLNYEQYF.

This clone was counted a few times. In DNA, the CDR3 is TGTGCCAGCGGGGGCAGGGGAGGTGAAAAACTGTTTTTT. Amino acids: CASGGRGGEKLFF. This rearrangement joins TRBV6-1 to TRBJ1-4, with D possibly being TRBD1 (6 bases). The CDR3 runs 13 residues. Germline-derived CDR1 and CDR2 are MNHNS and SASEGT. Trimming removed 8 bases from V and 7 bases from J, with 14 bases in between.

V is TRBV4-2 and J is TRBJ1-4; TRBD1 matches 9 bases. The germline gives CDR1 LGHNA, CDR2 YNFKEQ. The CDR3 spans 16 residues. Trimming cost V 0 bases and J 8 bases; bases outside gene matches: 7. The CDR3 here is CASSQDGQGLWEKLFF. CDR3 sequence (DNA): TGTGCCAGCAGCCAAGATGGACAGGGGTTATGGGAAAAACTGTTTTTT.

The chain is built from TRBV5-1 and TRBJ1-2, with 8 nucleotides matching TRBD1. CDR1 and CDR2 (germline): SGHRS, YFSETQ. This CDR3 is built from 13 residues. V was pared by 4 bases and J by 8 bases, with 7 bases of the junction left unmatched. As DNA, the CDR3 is TGCGCCAGCAGCCTTCAGGGGGCGCAGGGCTACACCTTC. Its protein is CASSLQGAQGYTF.

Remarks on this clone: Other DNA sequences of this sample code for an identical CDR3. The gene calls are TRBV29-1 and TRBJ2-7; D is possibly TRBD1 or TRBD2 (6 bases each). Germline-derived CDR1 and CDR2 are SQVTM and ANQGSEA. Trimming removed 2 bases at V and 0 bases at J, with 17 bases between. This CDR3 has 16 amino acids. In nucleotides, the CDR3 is TGCAGCGTTGAATCCCTCCCGGGGGCACCCTCCTACGAGCAGTACTTC. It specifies CSVESLPGAPSYEQYF.

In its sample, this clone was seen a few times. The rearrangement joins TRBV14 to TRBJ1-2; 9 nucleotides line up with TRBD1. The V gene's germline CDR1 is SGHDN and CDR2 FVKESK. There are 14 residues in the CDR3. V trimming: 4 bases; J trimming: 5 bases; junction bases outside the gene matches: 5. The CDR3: CASSPQGAGYGYTF. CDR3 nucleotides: TGTGCCAGCAGCCCACAGGGGGCTGGATATGGCTACACCTTC.

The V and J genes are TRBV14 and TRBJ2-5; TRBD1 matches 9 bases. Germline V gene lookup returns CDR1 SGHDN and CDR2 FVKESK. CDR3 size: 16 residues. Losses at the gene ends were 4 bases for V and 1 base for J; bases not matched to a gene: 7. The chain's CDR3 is CASSRNRGLFQETQYF. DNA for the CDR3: TGTGCCAGCAGCCGGAACAGGGGGCTATTCCAAGAGACCCAGTACTTC.